Below, 6 T cell receptor beta chains from the same sample are listed, as sequenced in a study of blood T cells in healthy people across ages. Primers used in a second PCR of about 7 to 12 cycles were a sample-barcoded 5' primer and a J-beta primer mix. TCRdb itself ran the 5' RACE reads through MiXCR, one entry per CDR3 protein. This table holds some 900,000 distinct CDR3 sequences, around 46% found once. The sequenced sample consisted of blood. These receptors were taken from a man aged 30-40 years in good health.

The sample holds a few counts of this clonotype. This chain connects TRBV15 to TRBJ2-3, with D maybe TRBD2 (5 bases). CDR1 is LNHNV and CDR2 is YYDKDF in the germline V gene (reference sequence). Trimming took off 4 bases at V and 4 bases at J, with 15 bases between the two ends. The CDR3 totals 15 residues. The CDR3 reads CATSTHFWRADTQYF. The CDR3 region has the DNA TGTGCCACCAGCACACATTTCTGGCGGGCAGATACGCAGTATTTT.

This clonotype showed up just a few times. This chain joins TRBV4-1 and TRBJ1-2; 8 bases line up with TRBD1. Trimming cost V 2 bases and J 4 bases; bases outside gene matches: 9. Germline V gene sequence: CDR1 MGHRA, CDR2 YSYEKL. This CDR3 is 16 amino acids long. For the CDR3, the DNA is TGCGCCAGCAGCCAACAGGGGGACAGGACTTTCTATGGCTACACCTTC. Translating gives CASSQQGDRTFYGYTF.

This clonotype has more than one count but fewer than ten. This chain joins TRBV20-1 and TRBJ2-1, with D tentatively TRBD1 or TRBD2 (5 bases each). The CDR3 contains 14 residues. V lost 8 bases and J 7 bases, leaving 21 bases between the germline ends. Germline values: CDR1 DFQATT, CDR2 SNEGSKA (reference sequence). CDR3 coding DNA: TGCAGTCAGCCCCGGGACGGCGGATTTAATGAGCAGTTCTTC. It translates to CSQPRDGGFNEQFF.

The gene calls are TRBV30 and TRBJ1-4, with 7 bases fitting TRBD1. J was trimmed by 7 bases and V by 4 bases; bases with no gene match: 9. Germline V gene lookup returns CDR1 GTSNPN and CDR2 SVGIG (reference sequence). This CDR3 has 14 residues. The CDR3 nucleotides read TGTGCCTGGAAGGGGGCACCCGGGGGTGAAAAACTGTTTTTT. Its protein product is CAWKGAPGGEKLFF.

The sample holds a few counts of this clonotype. It may be a read error: a sequence one base away is much more abundant. The genes are TRBV5-8 and TRBJ2-1; D perhaps matches TRBD1 (5 bases). Gene TRBJ2-7 matches the end of the DNA better, so the J call may be wrong. CDR3 length: 15 amino acids. Germline CDR1 is SGHTS and CDR2 is YDEGEE. CDR3 sequence: CASSKQDSPYNEQYF. The CDR3 nucleotides read TGTGCCAGCAGCAAGCAAGACAGTCCCTACAATGAGCAGTACTTC.

The rearrangement uses TRBV6-1 and TRBJ2-1; D is unresolved. The V end was cut by 8 bases, the J end by 2 bases, with 16 bases between. This CDR3 spans 15 amino acids. Germline V CDR1 and CDR2: MNHNS, SASEGT. The CDR3 loop is CASLGAQSPYNEQFF. The DNA for the CDR3 is TGTGCCAGCCTCGGAGCACAATCGCCCTACAATGAGCAGTTCTTC.